The 18 T cell receptor beta chains below were found in one sample sequenced in a study of blood T cell repertoires in COVID-19. The repertoire was sequenced with immunoSEQ multiplex PCR; TCRdb's copy has only in-frame clones and lacks some. Of under 200,000 clones detected, more than 70% appear once; the ten largest clones hold roughly 1.6%. Sequencing was performed on peripheral blood. These receptors all come from a man between 18 and 29 years old with active or convalescent COVID-19.

This clone was detected a few times. J is TRBJ2-2 and V is TRBV3-1 (or the pseudogene TRBV3-2), with 14 nucleotides matching TRBD2. V shed 6 bases and J 4 bases; nucleotides not matched to a gene: 7. The CDR3 sequence is 17 residues long. The V gene's germline CDR1 is LGHDT and CDR2 YNNKEL (reference sequence). The CDR3 region is CASRRTSGGRGTGELFF. DNA for the CDR3: TGTGCCAGCAGACGGACTAGCGGGGGGCGGGGCACCGGGGAGCTGTTTTTT.

The rearrangement uses TRBV2 and TRBJ2-1; D is unclear. The ends were cut back, 6 bases at V and 8 bases at J, with 11 bases in the middle. From germline, CDR1 is SNHLY and CDR2 FYNNEI. The CDR3 contains 12 residues. The DNA for the CDR3 is TGTGCCAGCAGGACTGTTCTCCATGAGCAGTTCTTC. This encodes CASRTVLHEQFF.

The gene calls are TRBV7-3 and TRBJ2-3; TRBD2 aligns across 12 bases. Germline V gives CDR1 SGHTA, CDR2 FQGTGA. Unmatched junction bases numbered 19, after V lost 2 bases and J lost 4 bases. The CDR3 is 21 residues long. CDR3 coding DNA: TGTGCCAGCAGCTTACTCGGTGCGGTTAGTCGTACTAGCGGGAGGCCAGATACGCAGTATTTT. As protein: CASSLLGAVSRTSGRPDTQYF. The full variable domain, its missing parts supplied by reference TRBV7-3 and TRBJ2-3, is GAGVSQTPSNKVTEKGKYVELRCDPISGHTALYWYRQSLGQGPEFLIYFQGTGAADDSGLPNDRFFAVRPEGSVSTLKIQRTERGDSAVYLCASSLLGAVSRTSGRPDTQYFGPGTRLTVL.

The V and J genes are TRBV7-3 and TRBJ1-1, with D possibly TRBD1 on 5 matching bases. V shed 4 bases and J shed 6 bases, with 18 bases lying between them. The V gene's germline CDR1 is SGHTA and CDR2 FQGTGA. This CDR3 region has 15 residues. The CDR3, as DNA: TGTGCCAGCAGCTCCTTCGGGGGAGACATCGCTGAAGCTTTCTTT. It yields the protein CASSSFGGDIAEAFF.

This clone appeared a few times. The chain links TRBV10-1 to TRBJ1-1; 8 nucleotides line up with TRBD1. V lost 4 bases, J lost 8 bases, and 3 bases stayed unmatched. Germline V gives CDR1 WNHNN, CDR2 SYGVQD (reference sequence). This CDR3 spans 12 amino acids. In nucleotides, the CDR3 is TGCGCCAGCAGTGGTTCAGGGGGCGAAGCTTTCTTT. Translating it yields CASSGSGGEAFF.

The V call is TRBV18, the J call TRBJ1-1; 7 bases align to TRBD1. J was trimmed by 11 bases and V by 3 bases; bases with no gene match: 15. This CDR3 contains 15 residues. CDR1 and CDR2 (germline): KGHSH, LQKENI. The CDR3 region is CASSPSSQGGRVAFF. The CDR3 DNA follows: TGTGCCAGCTCACCGTCGTCTCAGGGGGGCAGGGTGGCTTTCTTT.

The rearrangement links TRBV19 to TRBJ1-4; D is perhaps TRBD1 (6 bases). The CDR3 runs to 15 residues. From germline, CDR1 is LNHDA and CDR2 SQIVND (reference sequence). V was cut by 1 base and J by 4 bases, with 10 bases left in between. The CDR3 reads CASSIGTADNEKLFF. In DNA, the CDR3 is TGTGCCAGTAGTATAGGGACAGCGGATAATGAAAAACTGTTTTTT.

The chain is built from TRBV30 and TRBJ1-1; weak D call: TRBD1 (5 bases). Germline CDR1 is GTSNPN and CDR2 is SVGIG (reference sequence). The CDR3 has 12 residues. The V and J ends lost 0 bases and 6 bases respectively, with 8 bases between them. The CDR3 loop is CAWSVQVAEAFF. The CDR3 region has the DNA TGTGCCTGGAGTGTACAGGTCGCTGAAGCTTTCTTT. The entire variable domain, with the rest obtained from reference TRBV30 and TRBJ1-1, is as follows: SQTIHQWPATLVQPVGSPLSLECTVEGTSNPNLYWYRQAAGRGLQLLFYSVGIGQISSEVPQNLSASRPQDRQFILSSKKLLLSDSGFYLCAWSVQVAEAFFGQGTRLTVV.

J is TRBJ1-3 and V is TRBV7-9, with D tentatively TRBD1 (6 bases). Between the trimmed V and J ends, which lost 4 bases and 0 bases, there was a span of 16 bases. Germline V gives CDR1 SEHNR, CDR2 FQNEAQ (reference sequence). This CDR3 is built from 17 residues. CDR3 in amino acids: CASSSTLQGSSGNTIYF. In DNA, the CDR3 is TGTGCCAGCAGCTCGACGTTACAGGGAAGCTCTGGAAACACCATATATTTT.

The chain joins TRBV7-9 to TRBJ2-1, with TRBD1 identical over 7 bases. With V trimmed by 4 bases and J by 10 bases, 4 bases remained unmatched. Germline CDR1 is SEHNR and CDR2 is FQNEAQ (reference sequence). This CDR3 is 12 amino acids long. DNA of the CDR3: TGTGCCAGCAGCTCGGACAGGCGAGAGCAGTTCTTC. Its translation: CASSSDRREQFF.

The rearrangement uses TRBV5-1 and TRBJ2-2; D remains unclear. Deletions cut 4 bases from V and 2 bases from J, with 12 bases between. Germline assignment: CDR1 SGHRS and CDR2 YFSETQ. This CDR3 contains 15 residues. Here the CDR3 reads CASSPVLANTGELFF. CDR3 bases: TGCGCCAGCAGCCCCGTATTAGCTAACACCGGGGAGCTGTTTTTT.

This clone was observed a few times. The chain couples TRBV4-2 to TRBJ1-4; 8 bases line up with TRBD1. The trim removed 4 bases at V and 0 bases at J, leaving 19 bases unmatched. The CDR3 totals 21 residues. Germline loops: CDR1 LGHNA, CDR2 YNFKEQ. The CDR3 loop is CASSLPKIRQGRSPTNEKLFF. The CDR3 region has the DNA TGTGCCAGCAGCCTGCCAAAAATCCGACAGGGGCGATCGCCAACTAATGAAAAACTGTTTTTT.

The chain joins TRBV11-2 to TRBJ1-1, with D perhaps matching TRBD1 (5 bases). The CDR3 extends over 14 amino acids. Trimming removed 3 bases at V and 1 base at J, with 9 bases between. Per germline, CDR1 SGHAT and CDR2 FQNNGV. CDR3 in amino acids: CASSLGLTNTEAFF. CDR3 DNA sequence: TGTGCCAGCAGCTTGGGACTAACGAACACTGAAGCTTTCTTT.

The rearrangement links TRBV29-1 to TRBJ1-2; 11 bases line up with TRBD1. Germline assignment: CDR1 SQVTM and CDR2 ANQGSEA. The junction had 7 bases not matched to a gene; V was cut back by 7 bases and J by 3 bases. CDR3 size: 14 residues. CDR3 coding DNA: TGCAGCGCCAGGACAGGGGGCGATTACTATGGCTACACCTTC. Amino acids: CSARTGGDYYGYTF.

The chain links TRBV30 to TRBJ1-2; D ambiguous. The CDR3 loop spans 13 amino acids. V lost 1 base and J lost 4, with 10 bases in between. Germline CDR1 GTSNPN, CDR2 SVGIG (reference sequence). CDR3 DNA: TGTGCCTGGAGTGATACAGCCAGCTATGGCTACACCTTC. It encodes CAWSDTASYGYTF.

The chain links TRBV5-4 to TRBJ2-3; 9 bases fit TRBD1. The V gene end was trimmed by 4 bases and the J gene end by 2 bases; junction bases not matched to a gene: 5. The length of the CDR3 is 15 residues. In germline, CDR1 is SGHNT, CDR2 YYREEE (reference sequence). The CDR3 sequence is CASSEDRGLTDTQYF. The CDR3 DNA sequence: TGTGCCAGCAGCGAGGACAGGGGTCTCACAGATACGCAGTATTTT.

This chain uses TRBV6-2 or TRBV6-3 with TRBJ1-1, with D possibly TRBD1 on 6 matching bases. Germline CDR1 and CDR2: MNHEY and SVGEGT. Trimming took off 5 bases at V and 1 base at J, with 11 bases between the two ends. The CDR3 runs to 14 residues. CDR3 DNA: TGTGCCAGCAGTAACCCGACAGGGAACACTGAAGCTTTCTTT. Its protein is CASSNPTGNTEAFF.

The rearrangement links TRBV4-2 to TRBJ2-2; tentatively, D is TRBD1 (5 bases). Trimming stripped 2 bases from V and 1 base from J, with 14 bases between. Germline V CDR1 and CDR2: LGHNA, YNFKEQ. The CDR3 length is 17 residues. This CDR3 is CASSQFFRQRNTGELFF. The DNA of the CDR3 is TGTGCCAGCAGCCAATTTTTTCGACAGCGGAACACCGGGGAGCTGTTTTTT.